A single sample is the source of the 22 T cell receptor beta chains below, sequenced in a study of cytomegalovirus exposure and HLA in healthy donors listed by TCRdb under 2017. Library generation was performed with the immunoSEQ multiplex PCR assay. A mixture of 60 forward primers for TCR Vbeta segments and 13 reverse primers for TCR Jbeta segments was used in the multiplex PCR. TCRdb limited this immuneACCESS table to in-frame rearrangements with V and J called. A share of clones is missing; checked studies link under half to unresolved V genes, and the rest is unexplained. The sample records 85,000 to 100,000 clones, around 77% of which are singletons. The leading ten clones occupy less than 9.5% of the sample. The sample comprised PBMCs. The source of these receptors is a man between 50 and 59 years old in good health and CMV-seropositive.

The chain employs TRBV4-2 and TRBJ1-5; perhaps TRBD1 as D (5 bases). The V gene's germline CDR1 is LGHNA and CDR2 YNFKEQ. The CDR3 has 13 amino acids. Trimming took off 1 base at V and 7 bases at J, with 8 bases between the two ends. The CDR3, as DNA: TGTGCCAGCAGCCAAGGGGGGGGACAGCCCCAGCATTTT. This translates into CASSQGGGQPQHF.

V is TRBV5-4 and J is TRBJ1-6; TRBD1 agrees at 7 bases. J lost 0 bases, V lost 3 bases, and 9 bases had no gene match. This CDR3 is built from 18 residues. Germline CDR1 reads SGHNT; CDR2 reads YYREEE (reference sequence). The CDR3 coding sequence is TGTGCCAGCAGCTCCCGACAGGGACCGAGCTCCTATAATTCACCCCTCCACTTT. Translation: CASSSRQGPSSYNSPLHF.

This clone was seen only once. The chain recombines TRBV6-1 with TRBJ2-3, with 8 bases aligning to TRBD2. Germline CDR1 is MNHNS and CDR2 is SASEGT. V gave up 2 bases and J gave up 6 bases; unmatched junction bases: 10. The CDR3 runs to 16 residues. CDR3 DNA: TGTGCCAGCAGTGAAATCGGGACGGGGGGGCCGGATACGCAGTATTTT. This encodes CASSEIGTGGPDTQYF.

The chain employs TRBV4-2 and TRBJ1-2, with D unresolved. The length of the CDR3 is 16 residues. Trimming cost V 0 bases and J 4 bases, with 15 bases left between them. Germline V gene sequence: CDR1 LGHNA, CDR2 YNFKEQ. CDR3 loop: CASSQDGRGSSYGYTF. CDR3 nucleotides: TGTGCCAGCAGCCAAGATGGTCGAGGGAGTTCCTATGGCTACACCTTC.

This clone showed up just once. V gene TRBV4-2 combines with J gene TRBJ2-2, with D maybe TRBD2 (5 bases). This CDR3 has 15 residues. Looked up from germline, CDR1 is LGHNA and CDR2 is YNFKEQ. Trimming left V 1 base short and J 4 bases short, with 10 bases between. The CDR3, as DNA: TGTGCCAGCAGCCAAGTAGGACTCGTCACCGGGGAGCTGTTTTTT. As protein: CASSQVGLVTGELFF.

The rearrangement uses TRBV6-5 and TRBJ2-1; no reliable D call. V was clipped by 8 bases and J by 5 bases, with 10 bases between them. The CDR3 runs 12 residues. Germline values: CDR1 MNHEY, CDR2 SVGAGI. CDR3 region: CASGVGNNEQFF. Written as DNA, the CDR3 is TGTGCCAGCGGAGTAGGAAACAATGAGCAGTTCTTC.

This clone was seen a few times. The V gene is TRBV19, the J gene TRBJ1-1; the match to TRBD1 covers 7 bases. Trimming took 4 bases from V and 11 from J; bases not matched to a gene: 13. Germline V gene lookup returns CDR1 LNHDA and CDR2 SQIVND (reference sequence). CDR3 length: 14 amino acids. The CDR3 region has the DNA TGTGCCAGTAGTAAAGCCGCAGGGGGATCCGACGCTTTCTTT. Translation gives CASSKAAGGSDAFF.

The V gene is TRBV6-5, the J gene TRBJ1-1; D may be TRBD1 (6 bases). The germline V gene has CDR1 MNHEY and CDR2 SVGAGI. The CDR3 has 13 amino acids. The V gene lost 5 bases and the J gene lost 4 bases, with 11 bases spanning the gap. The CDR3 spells CASSEQGGTEAFF. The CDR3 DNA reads TGTGCCAGCAGTGAACAGGGTGGCACTGAAGCTTTCTTT.

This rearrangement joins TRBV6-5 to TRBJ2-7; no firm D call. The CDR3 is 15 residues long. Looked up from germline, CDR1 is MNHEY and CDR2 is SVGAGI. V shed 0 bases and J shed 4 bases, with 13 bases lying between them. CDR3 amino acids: CASSYSLNKQYEQYF. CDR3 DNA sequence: TGTGCCAGCAGTTACTCCCTAAATAAACAGTACGAGCAGTACTTC.

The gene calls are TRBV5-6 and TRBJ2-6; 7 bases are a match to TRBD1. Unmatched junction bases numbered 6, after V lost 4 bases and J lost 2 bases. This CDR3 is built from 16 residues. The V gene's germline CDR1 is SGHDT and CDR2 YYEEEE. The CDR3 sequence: CASSPRGRAGANVLTF. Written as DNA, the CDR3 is TGTGCCAGCAGCCCAAGGGGGCGGGCTGGGGCCAACGTCCTGACTTTC.

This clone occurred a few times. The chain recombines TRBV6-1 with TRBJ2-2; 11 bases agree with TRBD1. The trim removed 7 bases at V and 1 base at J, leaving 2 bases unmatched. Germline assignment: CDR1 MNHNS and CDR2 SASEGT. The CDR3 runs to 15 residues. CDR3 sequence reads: CASTGTGGNTGELFF. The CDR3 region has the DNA TGTGCCAGCACCGGGACAGGGGGGAACACCGGGGAGCTGTTTTTT.

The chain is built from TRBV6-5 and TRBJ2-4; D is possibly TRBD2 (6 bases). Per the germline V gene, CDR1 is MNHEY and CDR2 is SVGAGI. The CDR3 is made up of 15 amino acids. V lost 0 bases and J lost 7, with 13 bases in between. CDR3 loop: CASSYSVRERNIQYF. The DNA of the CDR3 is TGTGCCAGCAGTTACTCGGTGCGGGAACGGAACATTCAGTACTTC.

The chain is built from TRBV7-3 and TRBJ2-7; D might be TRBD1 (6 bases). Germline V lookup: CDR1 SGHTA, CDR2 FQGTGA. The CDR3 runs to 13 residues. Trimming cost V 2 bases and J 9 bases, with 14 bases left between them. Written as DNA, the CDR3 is TGTGCCAGCAGCTTAGAAGCGTGGGGGCCGCAGTACTTC. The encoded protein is CASSLEAWGPQYF.

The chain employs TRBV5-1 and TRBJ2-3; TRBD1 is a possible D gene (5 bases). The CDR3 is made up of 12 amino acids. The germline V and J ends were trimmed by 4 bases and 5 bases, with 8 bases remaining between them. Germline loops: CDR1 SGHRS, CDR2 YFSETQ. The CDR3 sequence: CASSLQGDTQYF. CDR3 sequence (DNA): TGCGCCAGCAGCCTCCAGGGAGATACGCAGTATTTT.

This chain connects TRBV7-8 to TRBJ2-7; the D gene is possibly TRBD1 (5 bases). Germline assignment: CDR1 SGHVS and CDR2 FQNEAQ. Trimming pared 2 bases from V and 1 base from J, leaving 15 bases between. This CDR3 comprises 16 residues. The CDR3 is CASSLFAGSGSYEQYF. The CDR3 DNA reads TGTGCCAGCAGCTTATTCGCCGGGTCAGGGTCCTACGAGCAGTACTTC.

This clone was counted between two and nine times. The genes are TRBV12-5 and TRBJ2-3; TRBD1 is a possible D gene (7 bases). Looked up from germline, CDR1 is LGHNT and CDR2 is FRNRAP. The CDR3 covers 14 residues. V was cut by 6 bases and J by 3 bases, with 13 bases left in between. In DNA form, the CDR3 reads TGTGCTAGTGGGCTCAGGGGGAGGACAGATACGCAGTATTTT. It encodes CASGLRGRTDTQYF.

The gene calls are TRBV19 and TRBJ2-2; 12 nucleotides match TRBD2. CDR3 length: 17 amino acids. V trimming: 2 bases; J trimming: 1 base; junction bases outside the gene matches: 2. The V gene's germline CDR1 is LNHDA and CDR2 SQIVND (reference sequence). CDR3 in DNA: TGTGCCAGTAGTATATGGGGACTAGCGGGGAACACCGGGGAGCTGTTTTTT. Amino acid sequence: CASSIWGLAGNTGELFF. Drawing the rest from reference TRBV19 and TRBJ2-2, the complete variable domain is DGGITQSPKYLFRKEGQNVTLSCEQNLNHDAMYWYRQDPGQGLRLIYYSQIVNDFQKGDIAEGYSVSREKKESFPLTVTSAQKNPTAFYLCASSIWGLAGNTGELFFGEGSRLTVL.

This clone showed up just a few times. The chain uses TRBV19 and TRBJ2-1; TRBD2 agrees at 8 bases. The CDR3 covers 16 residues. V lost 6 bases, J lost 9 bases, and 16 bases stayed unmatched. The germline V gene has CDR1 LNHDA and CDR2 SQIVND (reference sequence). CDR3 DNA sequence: TGTGCCAGTAGCAAGACTAGCGTAGGGATAGGGGGTGAGCAGTTCTTC. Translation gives CASSKTSVGIGGEQFF. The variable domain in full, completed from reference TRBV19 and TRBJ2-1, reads DGGITQSPKYLFRKEGQNVTLSCEQNLNHDAMYWYRQDPGQGLRLIYYSQIVNDFQKGDIAEGYSVSREKKESFPLTVTSAQKNPTAFYLCASSKTSVGIGGEQFFGPGTRLTVL.

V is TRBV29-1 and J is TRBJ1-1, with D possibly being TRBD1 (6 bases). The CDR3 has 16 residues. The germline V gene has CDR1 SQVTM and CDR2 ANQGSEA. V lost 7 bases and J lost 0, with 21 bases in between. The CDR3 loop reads CSAVGGGRKVNTEAFF. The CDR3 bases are TGCAGCGCCGTGGGCGGGGGGCGAAAAGTGAACACTGAAGCTTTCTTT.

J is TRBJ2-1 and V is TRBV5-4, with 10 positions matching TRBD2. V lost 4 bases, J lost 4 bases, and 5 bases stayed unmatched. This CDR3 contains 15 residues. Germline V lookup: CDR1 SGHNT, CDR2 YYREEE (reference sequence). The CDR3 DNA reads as TGTGCCAGCAGCCCAGGGACTAGCGCGTACAATGAGCAGTTCTTC. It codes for CASSPGTSAYNEQFF. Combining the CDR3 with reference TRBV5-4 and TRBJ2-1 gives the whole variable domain ETGVTQSPTHLIKTRGQQVTLRCSSQSGHNTVSWYQQALGQGPQFIFQYYREEENGRGNFPPRFSGLQFPNYSSELNVNALELDDSALYLCASSPGTSAYNEQFFGPGTRLTVL.

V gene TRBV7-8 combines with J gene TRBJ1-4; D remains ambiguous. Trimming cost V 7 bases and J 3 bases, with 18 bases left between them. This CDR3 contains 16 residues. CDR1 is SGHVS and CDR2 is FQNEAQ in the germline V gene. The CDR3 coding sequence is TGTGCCAGCACCGAACGGAGAAATCCCTCTAATGAAAAACTGTTTTTT. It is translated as CASTERRNPSNEKLFF. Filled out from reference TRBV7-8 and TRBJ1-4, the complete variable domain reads GAGVSQSPRYKVAKRGQDVALRCDPISGHVSLFWYQQALGQGPEFLTYFQNEAQLDKSGLPSDRFFAERPEGSVSTLKIQRTQQEDSAVYLCASTERRNPSNEKLFFGSGTQLSVL.

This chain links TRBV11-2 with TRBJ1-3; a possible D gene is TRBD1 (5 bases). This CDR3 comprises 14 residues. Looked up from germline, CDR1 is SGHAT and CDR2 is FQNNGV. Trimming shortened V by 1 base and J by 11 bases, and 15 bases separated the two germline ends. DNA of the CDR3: TGTGCCAGCAGCTTAGCTGCCGGCGGAGGGGCCATATATTTT. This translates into CASSLAAGGGAIYF.